Detailed here is one TCR beta chain. Antigen specificity is unknown. The data were obtained in a study of a mutant IDH1 vaccine in newly diagnosed glioma. Study background: Averaging 40.4 years of age, treated patients were roughly 60% male and roughly 38% female. The therapy given earlier, which was standard therapy, consisted of radiotherapy, temozolomide, or both, and most of the patients received both.

Produced via immunoSEQ multiplex PCR; TCRdb's table is partial and in-frame only. This sample has about 65,000 clones; 85% occur once, and the top ten carry less than 5%. Overall study findings and caveats: Vaccination induced immune responses in roughly 93% of patients.

Time point defined: week 23, last vaccination. Topical imiquimod accompanied each vaccine dose, which consisted of 300 ug of mutant IDH1 20-mer peptide. The CDR3 is 15 residues long. Trimming stripped 0 bases from V and 1 base from J, with 10 bases between. Germline V gene lookup returns CDR1 SGDLS and CDR2 YYNGEE. The rearrangement links TRBV9 to TRBJ1-1; perhaps TRBD1 as D (6 bases). This specimen consisted of PBMCs, obtained from a glioma patient whose treatment included an IDH1 peptide vaccine. This receptor was taken from a man aged 25-45 years with glioma. Written as DNA, the CDR3 is TGTGCCAGCAGCGTAGTTGACAGGCGGAACACTGAAGCTTTCTTT. This gives the protein CASSVVDRRNTEAFF. Drawing the rest from reference TRBV9 and TRBJ1-1, the complete variable domain is DSGVTQTPKHLITATGQRVTLRCSPRSGDLSVYWYQQSLDQGLQFLIQYYNGEERAKGNILERFSAQQFPDLHSELNLSSLELGDSALYFCASSVVDRRNTEAFFGQGTRLTVV.